The 20 T cell receptor beta chains below come from one sample, sequenced in a study of shared clonotypes between healthy human individuals. TCRdb's table, derived via immunoSEQ multiplex PCR, lists solely in-frame clones and lacks some. The sample has some 2,100,000 clones, 90% to 97% seen once; the top ten hold less than 0.15%. Sample: naive CD4+ T cells sorted from blood. Subset meaning: CD45RA+ positively selected. Receptors originate from a man between 18 and 35 years old in good health.

The chain joins TRBV4-1 to TRBJ2-7; D gene uncertain. V was shortened by 2 bases and J by 2 bases, with 16 bases between the two germline ends. The CDR3 totals 16 residues. The germline V gene encodes CDR1 MGHRA and CDR2 YSYEKL. The CDR3 nucleotides are TGCGCCAGCAGCCAATTTGAAGGGCGGAGACCCTACGAGCAGTACTTC. Residues: CASSQFEGRRPYEQYF.

This chain joins TRBV4-1 and TRBJ2-5; 10 bases match TRBD2. Per the germline V gene, CDR1 is MGHRA and CDR2 is YSYEKL. This CDR3 contains 18 residues. J lost 5 bases, V lost 0 bases, and 12 bases had no gene match. The CDR3 reads CASSQDPSLAGVEETQYF. CDR3 DNA: TGCGCCAGCAGCCAAGATCCCAGCCTAGCGGGAGTTGAGGAGACCCAGTACTTC.

The gene calls are TRBV10-3 and TRBJ1-1, with D perhaps TRBD1 (5 bases). V gave up 0 bases and J gave up 5 bases, with 10 bases separating them. The CDR3 length is 14 residues. Germline V gene lookup returns CDR1 ENHRY and CDR2 SYGVKD. The CDR3 here is CAISESGGSTEAFF. The CDR3, as DNA: TGTGCCATCAGTGAGTCTGGGGGATCTACTGAAGCTTTCTTT.

V gene TRBV5-1 combines with J gene TRBJ2-2, with 7 positions matching TRBD1. Germline V gene data show CDR1 as SGHRS and CDR2 as YFSETQ. The J segment lost 4 bases and the V segment lost 3 bases, leaving 6 bases of the junction unmatched. The CDR3 consists of 15 residues. The CDR3 is CASSSTGAATGELFF. The DNA for the CDR3 is TGCGCCAGCAGCTCAACAGGGGCGGCCACCGGGGAGCTGTTTTTT.

Turning to this clone: In the same sample, other DNA sequences code for this CDR3. V is TRBV5-1 and J is TRBJ1-2; D not resolved. The CDR3 totals 13 residues. V lost 0 bases and J 5 bases, leaving 8 bases between the germline ends. Germline CDR1 SGHRS, CDR2 YFSETQ. CDR3: CASSLVPDYGYTF. DNA of the CDR3: TGCGCCAGCAGCTTGGTTCCAGATTATGGCTACACCTTC.

The chain combines TRBV2 with TRBJ2-2; TRBD1 or TRBD2 may be the D gene (5 bases each). The CDR3 runs 16 residues. Germline V gene lookup returns CDR1 SNHLY and CDR2 FYNNEI. Trimming removed 6 bases at V and 2 bases at J, with 16 bases between. The CDR3 loop reads CASSPGARDNTGELFF. CDR3 sequence (DNA): TGTGCCAGCAGCCCCGGGGCGAGGGATAACACCGGGGAGCTGTTTTTT.

This chain uses TRBV1 with TRBJ2-5; the D segment call TRBD2 is taken from the table without a DNA check. TRBV1 is a listed pseudogene. The CDR3 sequence is 9 residues long. CDR3 in DNA: TGCACCAGCAGGAGAACCCAGTACTTC. It codes for CTSRRTQYF.

This clone was seen only once. The chain is built from TRBV19 and TRBJ1-4, with a tentative D call TRBD1 (5 bases). CDR1 and CDR2 (germline): LNHDA, SQIVND (reference sequence). Between the trimmed V and J ends, which lost 3 bases and 7 bases, there was a span of 12 bases. The CDR3 is made up of 14 amino acids. The CDR3 spells CASSIEGFAEKLFF. CDR3 nucleotides: TGTGCCAGTAGTATCGAGGGGTTTGCTGAAAAACTGTTTTTT.

Points on this clone: The same CDR3 arises from other DNA sequences in this sample as well. CDR3 sequence reads: CASSSQGSETQYF. The CDR3 DNA reads TGCGCCAGCAGCTCCCAGGGATCTGAGACCCAGTACTTC. V and J are TRBV5-1 and TRBJ2-5; perhaps TRBD1 as D (5 bases). The CDR3 spans 13 residues. Trimming pared 3 bases from V and 5 bases from J, leaving 11 bases between. Germline V lookup: CDR1 SGHRS, CDR2 YFSETQ.

The chain uses TRBV5-6 and TRBJ1-2, with TRBD1 matching 7 bases. The junction had 7 bases not matched to a gene; V was cut back by 5 bases and J by 3 bases. The V gene's germline CDR1 is SGHDT and CDR2 YYEEEE. The CDR3 consists of 14 residues. CDR3 DNA: TGTGCCAGCAGATTGACAGGGAGAGACTATGGCTACACCTTC. As protein: CASRLTGRDYGYTF. The whole variable domain, filled in from reference TRBV5-6 and TRBJ1-2, reads DAGVTQSPTHLIKTRGQQVTLRCSPKSGHDTVSWYQQALGQGPQFIFQYYEEEERQRGNFPDRFSGHQFPNYSSELNVNALLLGDSALYLCASRLTGRDYGYTFGSGTRLTVV.

The table lists this clone with a count of one. The chain joins TRBV6-1 to TRBJ1-4; D not certain. Germline lookup yields CDR1 MNHNS and CDR2 SASEGT. V lost 7 bases to trimming and J lost 8 bases, with 20 bases between them. CDR3 length equals 15 residues. CDR3 sequence: CASIPPGSAGEKLFF. Here the CDR3 DNA reads TGTGCCAGCATCCCACCGGGATCGGCGGGCGAAAAACTGTTTTTT.

The chain has TRBV25-1 and TRBJ2-2; maybe TRBD1 (6 bases). V dropped 2 bases and J dropped 6 bases, with 10 bases sitting between them. CDR1 is MGHDK, CDR2 SYGVNS, per germline. The CDR3 spans 14 residues. The CDR3 sequence: CASSERQVSGELFF. As DNA, the CDR3 is TGTGCCAGCAGTGAAAGACAGGTATCCGGGGAGCTGTTTTTT. The full variable domain, with the rest looked up from reference TRBV25-1 and TRBJ2-2, is EADIYQTPRYLVIGTGKKITLECSQTMGHDKMYWYQQDPGMELHLIHYSYGVNSTEKGDLSSESTVSRIRTEHFPLTLESARPSHTSQYLCASSERQVSGELFFGEGSRLTVL.

The rearrangement joins TRBV27 to TRBJ2-5; D is unresolved. CDR3 size: 13 residues. Trimming stripped 3 bases from V and 1 base from J, with 6 bases between. Germline CDR1 and CDR2: MNHEY and SMNVEV (reference sequence). Written as DNA, the CDR3 is TGTGCCAGCAGTTTGGGATTCCAAGAGACCCAGTACTTC. Encoded protein: CASSLGFQETQYF.

Notes on this clone: Different DNA sequences within this sample yield the same CDR3. DNA of the CDR3: TGTGCCACCAGCAGAGATTTTGAGACCCAGTACTTC. Translation gives CATSRDFETQYF. The chain couples TRBV15 to TRBJ2-5; unclear D gene. V was trimmed by 0 bases and J by 5 bases, leaving 4 bases between them. CDR3 length: 12 residues. CDR1 is LNHNV and CDR2 is YYDKDF in the germline V gene (reference sequence).

The chain carries TRBV19 and TRBJ1-1; the D is unclear. The CDR3 is 14 amino acids. In germline, CDR1 is LNHDA, CDR2 SQIVND (reference sequence). The germline V and J ends were trimmed by 7 bases and 7 bases, with 19 bases remaining between them. The CDR3: CASKLAFGRNEAFF. CDR3 nucleotides: TGTGCCAGTAAATTGGCTTTCGGCCGCAATGAAGCTTTCTTT.

The chain has TRBV5-1 and TRBJ1-5; a weak D match, TRBD1 (6 bases). CDR1 and CDR2 (germline): SGHRS, YFSETQ. Trimming stripped 4 bases from V and 7 bases from J, with 12 bases between. The CDR3 contains 13 residues. The CDR3 loop is CASSVQGGQPQHF. The CDR3 DNA follows: TGCGCCAGCAGCGTACAGGGAGGCCAGCCCCAGCATTTT.

This rearrangement joins TRBV10-1 to TRBJ1-5; possible D gene TRBD1, 5 bases. The CDR3 has 16 residues. With 2 bases removed from V and 8 bases from J, the gap between germline ends came to 19 bases. Germline V gene sequence: CDR1 WNHNN, CDR2 SYGVQD (reference sequence). The CDR3 spells CASSEGRGRDREPQHF. In DNA form, the CDR3 reads TGCGCCAGCAGTGAGGGCCGCGGCAGGGATCGTGAGCCCCAGCATTTT.

The chain has TRBV6-1 and TRBJ1-2, with a possible D match to TRBD1 (6 bases). This CDR3 has 13 amino acids. V was shortened by 5 bases and J by 4 bases, with 11 bases between the two germline ends. The germline gives CDR1 MNHNS, CDR2 SASEGT. The CDR3 here is CASSKGVPYGYTF. CDR3 nucleotides: TGTGCCAGCAGTAAGGGGGTGCCCTATGGCTACACCTTC.

This clone is a singleton in its sample. V is TRBV7-2 and J is TRBJ2-5; D remains unclear. The CDR3 is made up of 13 amino acids. From germline, CDR1 is SGHTA and CDR2 FQGNSA. The V and J ends lost 5 bases and 5 bases respectively, with 12 bases between them. The DNA for the CDR3 is TGTGCCAGCAGCATAATGGGTACGGAGACCCAGTACTTC. It specifies CASSIMGTETQYF.

V and J are TRBV5-1 and TRBJ1-2, with 8 bases that match TRBD1. The CDR3 consists of 16 residues. CDR1 is SGHRS, CDR2 YFSETQ, per germline. J gave up 4 bases and V 3 bases, and 11 bases lay outside the gene matches. CDR3 DNA: TGCGCCAGCAGCTACGGGGGACAGGAGAAGTCCTATGGCTACACCTTC. This gives the protein CASSYGGQEKSYGYTF.